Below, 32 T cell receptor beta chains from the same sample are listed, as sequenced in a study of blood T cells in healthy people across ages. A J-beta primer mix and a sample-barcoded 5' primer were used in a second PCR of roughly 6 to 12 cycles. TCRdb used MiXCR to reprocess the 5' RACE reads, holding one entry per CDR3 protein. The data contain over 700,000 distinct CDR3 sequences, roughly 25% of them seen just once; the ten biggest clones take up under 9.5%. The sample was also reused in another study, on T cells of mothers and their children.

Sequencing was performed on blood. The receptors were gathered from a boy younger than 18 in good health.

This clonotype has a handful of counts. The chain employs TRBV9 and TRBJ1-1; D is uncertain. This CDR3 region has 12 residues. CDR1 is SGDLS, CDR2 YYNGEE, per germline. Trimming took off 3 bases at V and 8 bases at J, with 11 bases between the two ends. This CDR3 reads CASSASGAEAFF. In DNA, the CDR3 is TGTGCCAGCAGCGCCTCAGGCGCAGAAGCTTTCTTT.

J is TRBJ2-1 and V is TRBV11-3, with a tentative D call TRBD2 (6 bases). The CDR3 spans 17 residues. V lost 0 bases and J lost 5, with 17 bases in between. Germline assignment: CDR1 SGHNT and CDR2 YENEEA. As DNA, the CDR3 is TGTGCCAGCAGCTTAGAGGGGCCCGGGACTGTTAACAATGAGCAGTTCTTC. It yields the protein CASSLEGPGTVNNEQFF. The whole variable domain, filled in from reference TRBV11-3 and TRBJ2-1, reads EAGVVQSPRYKIIEKKQPVAFWCNPISGHNTLYWYLQNLGQGPELLIRYENEEAVDDSQLPKDRFSAERLKGVDSTLKIQPAELGDSAVYLCASSLEGPGTVNNEQFFGPGTRLTVL.

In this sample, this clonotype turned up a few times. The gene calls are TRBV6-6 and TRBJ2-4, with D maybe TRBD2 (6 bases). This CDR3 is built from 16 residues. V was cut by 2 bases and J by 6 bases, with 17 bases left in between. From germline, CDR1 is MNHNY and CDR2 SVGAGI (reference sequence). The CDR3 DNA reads TGTGCCAGCAGTTACCCCAGGAGGGGAAAGGGAAACATTCAGTACTTC. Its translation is CASSYPRRGKGNIQYF.

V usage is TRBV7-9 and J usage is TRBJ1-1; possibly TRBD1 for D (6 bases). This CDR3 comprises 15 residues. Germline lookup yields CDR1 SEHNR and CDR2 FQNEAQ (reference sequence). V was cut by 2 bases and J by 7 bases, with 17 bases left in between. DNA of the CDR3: TGTGCCAGCAGCTTAAAGACAGGAAAAGGTTTTGAAGCTTTCTTT. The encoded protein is CASSLKTGKGFEAFF.

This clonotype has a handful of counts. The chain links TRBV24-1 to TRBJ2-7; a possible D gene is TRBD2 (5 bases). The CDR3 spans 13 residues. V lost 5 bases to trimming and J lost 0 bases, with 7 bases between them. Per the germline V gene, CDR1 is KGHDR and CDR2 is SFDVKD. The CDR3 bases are TGTGCCACCAGTGGAGGGAGCTCCTACGAGCAGTACTTC. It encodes CATSGGSSYEQYF.

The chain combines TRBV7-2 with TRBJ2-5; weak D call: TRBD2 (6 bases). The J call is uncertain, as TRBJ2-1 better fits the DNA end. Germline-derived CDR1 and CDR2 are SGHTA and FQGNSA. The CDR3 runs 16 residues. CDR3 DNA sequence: TGTGCCAGCAGCTTATCGGTGGGAGGCAACTACAATGAGCAGTTCTTC. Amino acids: CASSLSVGGNYNEQFF.

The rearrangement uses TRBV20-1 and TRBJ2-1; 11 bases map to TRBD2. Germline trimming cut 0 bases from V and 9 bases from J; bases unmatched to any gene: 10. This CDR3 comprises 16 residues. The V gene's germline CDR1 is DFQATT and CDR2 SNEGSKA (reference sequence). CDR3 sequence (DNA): TGCAGTGCTAGAGATCGAACTAGCGGGAGCCGCGGTGAGCAGTTCTTC. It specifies CSARDRTSGSRGEQFF.

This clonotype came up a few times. In DNA form, the CDR3 reads TGTGCCAGCAGCTCGCGGGGGCGGGGATCCTACAATGAGCAGTTCTTC. This codes for CASSSRGRGSYNEQFF. V and J are TRBV12-3 or TRBV12-4 and TRBJ2-1, with D possibly being TRBD2 (7 bases). The CDR3 contains 16 residues. Trimming took off 6 bases at V and 1 base at J, with 16 bases between the two ends.

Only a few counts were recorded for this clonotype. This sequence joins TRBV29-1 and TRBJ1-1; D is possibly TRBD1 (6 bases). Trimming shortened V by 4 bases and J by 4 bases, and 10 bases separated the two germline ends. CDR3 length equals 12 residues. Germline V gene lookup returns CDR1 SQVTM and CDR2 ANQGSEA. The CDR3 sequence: CSVVGQPTEAFF. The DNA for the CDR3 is TGCAGCGTTGTCGGACAGCCCACTGAAGCTTTCTTT.

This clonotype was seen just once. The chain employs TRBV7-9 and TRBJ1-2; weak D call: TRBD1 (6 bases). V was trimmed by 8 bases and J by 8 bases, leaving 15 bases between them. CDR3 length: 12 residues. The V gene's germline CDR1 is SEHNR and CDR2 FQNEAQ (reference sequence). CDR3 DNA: TGTGCCAGCTTAGAAGTCAGGGGAGGCTACACCTTC. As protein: CASLEVRGGYTF.

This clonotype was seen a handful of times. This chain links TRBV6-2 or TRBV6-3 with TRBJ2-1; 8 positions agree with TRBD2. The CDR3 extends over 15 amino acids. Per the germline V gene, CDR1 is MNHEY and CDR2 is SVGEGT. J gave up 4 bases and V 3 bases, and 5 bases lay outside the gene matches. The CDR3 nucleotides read TGTGCCAGCAGTTATCGCGGGGGGCCTTACAATGAGCAGTTCTTC. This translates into CASSYRGGPYNEQFF.

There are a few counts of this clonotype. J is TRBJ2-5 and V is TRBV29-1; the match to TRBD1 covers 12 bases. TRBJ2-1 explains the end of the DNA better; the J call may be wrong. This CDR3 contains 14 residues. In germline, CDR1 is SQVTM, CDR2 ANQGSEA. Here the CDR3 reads CSAGTGGAINEQFF. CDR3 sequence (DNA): TGCAGCGCTGGGACAGGGGGCGCGATAAATGAGCAGTTCTTC.

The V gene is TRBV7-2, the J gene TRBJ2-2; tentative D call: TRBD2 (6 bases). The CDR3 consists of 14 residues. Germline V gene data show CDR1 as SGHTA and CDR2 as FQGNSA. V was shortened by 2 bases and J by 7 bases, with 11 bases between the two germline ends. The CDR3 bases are TGTGCCAGCAGCTTAACGGGAGCGGGCGGGGAGCTGTTTTTT. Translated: CASSLTGAGGELFF.

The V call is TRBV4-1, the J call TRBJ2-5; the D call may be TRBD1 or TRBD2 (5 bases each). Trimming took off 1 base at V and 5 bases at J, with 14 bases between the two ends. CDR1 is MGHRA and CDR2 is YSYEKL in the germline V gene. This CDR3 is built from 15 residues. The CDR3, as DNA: TGCGCCAGCAGCCAAGGGACCGGGGCCTCGGAGACCCAGTACTTC. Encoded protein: CASSQGTGASETQYF.

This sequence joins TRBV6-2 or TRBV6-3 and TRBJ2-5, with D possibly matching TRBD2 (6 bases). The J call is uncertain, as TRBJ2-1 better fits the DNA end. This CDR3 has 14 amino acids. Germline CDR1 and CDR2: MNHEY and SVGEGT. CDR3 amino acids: CASRPTRDRDEQFF. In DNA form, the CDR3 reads TGTGCCAGCAGACCGACTAGAGATAGGGATGAGCAGTTCTTC.

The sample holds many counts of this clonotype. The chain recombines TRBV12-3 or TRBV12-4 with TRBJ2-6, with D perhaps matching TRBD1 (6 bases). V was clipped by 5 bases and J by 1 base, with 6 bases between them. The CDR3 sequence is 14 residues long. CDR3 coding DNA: TGTGCCAGCAGTACAGGGTCTGGGGCCAACGTCCTGACTTTC. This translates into CASSTGSGANVLTF.

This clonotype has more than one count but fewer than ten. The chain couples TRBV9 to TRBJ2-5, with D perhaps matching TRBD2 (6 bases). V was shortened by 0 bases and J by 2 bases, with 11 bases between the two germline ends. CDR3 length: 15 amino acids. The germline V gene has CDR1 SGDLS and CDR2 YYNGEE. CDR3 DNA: TGTGCCAGCAGCGTAGGGGCGGGGAGGCAAGAGACCCAGTACTTC. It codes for CASSVGAGRQETQYF.

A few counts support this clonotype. Here the CDR3 reads CSVVAVNTGELFF. DNA for the CDR3: TGCAGCGTTGTAGCAGTAAACACCGGGGAGCTGTTTTTT. The chain links TRBV29-1 to TRBJ2-2, with D uncertain. This CDR3 contains 13 residues. Trimming removed 4 bases at V and 2 bases at J, with 8 bases between. Germline CDR1 reads SQVTM; CDR2 reads ANQGSEA.

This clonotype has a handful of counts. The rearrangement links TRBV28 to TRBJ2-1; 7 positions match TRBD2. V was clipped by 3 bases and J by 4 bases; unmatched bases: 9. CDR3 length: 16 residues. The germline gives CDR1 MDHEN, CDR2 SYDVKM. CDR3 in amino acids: CASSFVGGTQYNEQFF. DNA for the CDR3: TGTGCCAGCAGTTTTGTGGGAGGGACGCAGTACAATGAGCAGTTCTTC.

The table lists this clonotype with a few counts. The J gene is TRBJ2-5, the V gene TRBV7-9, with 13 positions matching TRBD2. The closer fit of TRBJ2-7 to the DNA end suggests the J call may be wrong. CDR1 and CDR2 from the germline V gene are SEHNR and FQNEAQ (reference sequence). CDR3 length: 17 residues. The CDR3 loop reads CASSPSLAGGPSYEQYF. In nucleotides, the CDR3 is TGTGCCAGCAGCCCGTCACTAGCGGGAGGGCCGTCCTACGAGCAGTACTTC.

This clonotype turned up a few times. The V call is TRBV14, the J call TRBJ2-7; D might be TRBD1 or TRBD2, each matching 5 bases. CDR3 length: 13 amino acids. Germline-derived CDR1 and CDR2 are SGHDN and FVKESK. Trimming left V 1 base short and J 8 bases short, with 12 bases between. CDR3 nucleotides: TGTGCCAGCAGCCAAGGGGACGGTCGGAAGCAGTACTTC. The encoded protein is CASSQGDGRKQYF.

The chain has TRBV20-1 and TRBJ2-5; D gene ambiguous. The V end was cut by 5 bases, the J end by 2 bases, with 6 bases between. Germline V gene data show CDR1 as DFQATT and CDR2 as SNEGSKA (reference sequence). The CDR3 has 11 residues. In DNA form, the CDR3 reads TGCAGTGCTCCGGCTCAAGAGACCCAGTACTTC. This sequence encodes CSAPAQETQYF.

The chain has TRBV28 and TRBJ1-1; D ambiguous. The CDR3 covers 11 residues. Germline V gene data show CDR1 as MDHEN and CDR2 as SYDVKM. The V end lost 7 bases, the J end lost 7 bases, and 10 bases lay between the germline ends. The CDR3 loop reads CASTPGIEAFF. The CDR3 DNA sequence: TGTGCCAGCACTCCTGGGATTGAAGCTTTCTTT.

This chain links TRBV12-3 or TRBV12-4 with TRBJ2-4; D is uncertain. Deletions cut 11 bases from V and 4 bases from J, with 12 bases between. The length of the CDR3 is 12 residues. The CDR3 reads CAGVGEKNIQYF. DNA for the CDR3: TGTGCCGGCGTAGGAGAGAAAAACATTCAGTACTTC.

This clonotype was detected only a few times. CDR3 coding DNA: TGTGCCAGCAGTTTTCTTGGGGGGCAGTACTTC. This gives the protein CASSFLGGQYF. The chain has TRBV28 and TRBJ2-7; the D call may be TRBD1 or TRBD2 (5 bases each). Trimming removed 3 bases from V and 9 bases from J, with 9 bases in between. Per germline, CDR1 MDHEN and CDR2 SYDVKM. CDR3 size: 11 residues.

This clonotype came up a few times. As DNA, the CDR3 is TGCAGCGGCAGTTGGGGTTTTAGCGATGAGCAGTTCTTC. It translates to CSGSWGFSDEQFF. The chain links TRBV29-1 to TRBJ2-1, with D maybe TRBD2 (5 bases). Trimming took off 7 bases at V and 8 bases at J, with 18 bases between the two ends. This CDR3 is 13 amino acids long. Germline values: CDR1 SQVTM, CDR2 ANQGSEA.

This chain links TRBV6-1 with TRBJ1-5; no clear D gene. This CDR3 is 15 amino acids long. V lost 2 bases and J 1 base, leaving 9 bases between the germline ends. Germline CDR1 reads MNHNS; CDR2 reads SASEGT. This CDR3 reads CASSEYQTSNQPQHF. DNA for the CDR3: TGTGCCAGCAGTGAATACCAGACGAGCAATCAGCCCCAGCATTTT.

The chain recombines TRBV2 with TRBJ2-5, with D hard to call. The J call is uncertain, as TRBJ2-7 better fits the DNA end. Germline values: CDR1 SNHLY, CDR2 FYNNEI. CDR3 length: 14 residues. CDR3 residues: CASSEHRLSYEQYF. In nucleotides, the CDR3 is TGTGCCAGCAGTGAACACCGACTGTCCTACGAGCAGTACTTC.

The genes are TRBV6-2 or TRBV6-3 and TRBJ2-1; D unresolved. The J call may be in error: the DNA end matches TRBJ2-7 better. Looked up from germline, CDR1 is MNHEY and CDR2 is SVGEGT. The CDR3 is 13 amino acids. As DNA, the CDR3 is TGTGCCAGCCACGGGCCCACCTTCTACGAGCAGTACTTC. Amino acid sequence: CASHGPTFYEQYF.

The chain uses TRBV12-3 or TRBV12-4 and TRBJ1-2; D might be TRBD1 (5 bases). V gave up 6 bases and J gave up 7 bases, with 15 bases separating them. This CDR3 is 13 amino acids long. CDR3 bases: TGTGCCAGCAGCGCATCACAGGTGACTGGCTACACCTTC. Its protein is CASSASQVTGYTF.

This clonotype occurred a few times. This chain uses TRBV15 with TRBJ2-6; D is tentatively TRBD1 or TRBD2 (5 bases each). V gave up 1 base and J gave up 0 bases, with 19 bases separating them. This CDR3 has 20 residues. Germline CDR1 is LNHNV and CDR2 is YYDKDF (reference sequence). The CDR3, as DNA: TGTGCCACCAGCAGAGGAAGAGAGGGGTTAATCTACTCTGGGGCCAACGTCCTGACTTTC. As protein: CATSRGREGLIYSGANVLTF.

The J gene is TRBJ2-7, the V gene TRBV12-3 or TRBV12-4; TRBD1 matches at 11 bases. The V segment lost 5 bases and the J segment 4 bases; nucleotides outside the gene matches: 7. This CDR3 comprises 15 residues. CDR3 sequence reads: CASSNTGTGGYEQYF. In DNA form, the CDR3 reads TGTGCCAGCAGTAACACCGGGACAGGGGGTTACGAGCAGTACTTC.